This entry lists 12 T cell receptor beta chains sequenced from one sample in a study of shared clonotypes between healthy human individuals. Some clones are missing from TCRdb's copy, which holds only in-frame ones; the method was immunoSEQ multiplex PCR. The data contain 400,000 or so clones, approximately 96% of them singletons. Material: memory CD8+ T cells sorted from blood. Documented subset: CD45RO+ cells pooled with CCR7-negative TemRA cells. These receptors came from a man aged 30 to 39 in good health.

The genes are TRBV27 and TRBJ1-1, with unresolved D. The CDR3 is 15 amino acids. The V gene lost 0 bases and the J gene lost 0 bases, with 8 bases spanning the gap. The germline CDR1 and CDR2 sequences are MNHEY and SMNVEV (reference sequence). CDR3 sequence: CASSLSIGMNTEAFF. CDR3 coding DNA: TGTGCCAGCAGTTTATCGATCGGGATGAACACTGAAGCTTTCTTT.

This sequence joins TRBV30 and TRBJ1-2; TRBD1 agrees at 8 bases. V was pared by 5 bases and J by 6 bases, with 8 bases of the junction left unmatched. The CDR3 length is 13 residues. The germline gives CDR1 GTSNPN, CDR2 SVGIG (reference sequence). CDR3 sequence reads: CAWGTGATHGYTF. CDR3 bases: TGTGCCTGGGGGACAGGTGCCACTCATGGCTACACCTTC.

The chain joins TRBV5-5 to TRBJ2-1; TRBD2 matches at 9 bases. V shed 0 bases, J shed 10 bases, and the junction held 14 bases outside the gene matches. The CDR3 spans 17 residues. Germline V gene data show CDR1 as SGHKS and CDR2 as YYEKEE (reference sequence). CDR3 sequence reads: CASSLVFTAGGHREQFF. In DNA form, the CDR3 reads TGTGCCAGCAGCTTGGTGTTCACAGCGGGAGGTCATAGAGAGCAGTTCTTC.

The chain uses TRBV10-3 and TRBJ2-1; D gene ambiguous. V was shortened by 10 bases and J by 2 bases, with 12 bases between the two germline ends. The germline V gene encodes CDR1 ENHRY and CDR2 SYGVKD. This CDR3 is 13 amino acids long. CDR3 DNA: TGTGCCAGCCACGAATCGCCCTACAATGAGCAGTTCTTC. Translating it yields CASHESPYNEQFF.

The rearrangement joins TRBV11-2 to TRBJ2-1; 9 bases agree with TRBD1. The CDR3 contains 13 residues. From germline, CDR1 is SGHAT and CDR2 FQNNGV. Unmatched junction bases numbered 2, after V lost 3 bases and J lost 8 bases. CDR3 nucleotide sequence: TGTGCCAGCAGCTTGGGGACAGGGTATGAGCAGTTCTTC. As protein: CASSLGTGYEQFF.

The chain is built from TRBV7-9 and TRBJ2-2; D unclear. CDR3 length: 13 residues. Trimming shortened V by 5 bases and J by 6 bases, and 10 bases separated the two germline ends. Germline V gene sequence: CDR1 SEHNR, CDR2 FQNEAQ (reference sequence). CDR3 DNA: TGTGCCAGCAGCAACTTACCCCCCGGGGAGCTGTTTTTT. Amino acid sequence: CASSNLPPGELFF.

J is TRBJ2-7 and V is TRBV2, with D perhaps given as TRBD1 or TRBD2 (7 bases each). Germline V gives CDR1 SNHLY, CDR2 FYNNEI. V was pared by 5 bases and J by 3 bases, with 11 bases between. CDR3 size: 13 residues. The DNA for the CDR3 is TGTGCCAGCAGTCAGGGGGGGTTCTACGAGCAGTACTTC. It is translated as CASSQGGFYEQYF.

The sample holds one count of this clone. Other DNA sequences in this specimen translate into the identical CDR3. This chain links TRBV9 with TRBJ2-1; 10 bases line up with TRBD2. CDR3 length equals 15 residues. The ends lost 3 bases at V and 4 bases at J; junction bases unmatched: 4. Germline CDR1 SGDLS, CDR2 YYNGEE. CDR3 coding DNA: TGTGCCAGCAGCGCCGGGACTAGCGCGTACAATGAGCAGTTCTTC. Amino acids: CASSAGTSAYNEQFF. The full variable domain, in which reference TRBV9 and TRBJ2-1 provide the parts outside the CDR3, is DSGVTQTPKHLITATGQRVTLRCSPRSGDLSVYWYQQSLDQGLQFLIQYYNGEERAKGNILERFSAQQFPDLHSELNLSSLELGDSALYFCASSAGTSAYNEQFFGPGTRLTVL.

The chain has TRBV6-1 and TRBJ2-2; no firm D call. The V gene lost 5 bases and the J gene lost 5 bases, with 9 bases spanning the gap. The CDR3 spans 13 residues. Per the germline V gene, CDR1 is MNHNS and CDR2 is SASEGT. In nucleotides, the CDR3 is TGTGCCAGCAGTACCATACGGACCGGGGAGCTGTTTTTT. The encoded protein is CASSTIRTGELFF.

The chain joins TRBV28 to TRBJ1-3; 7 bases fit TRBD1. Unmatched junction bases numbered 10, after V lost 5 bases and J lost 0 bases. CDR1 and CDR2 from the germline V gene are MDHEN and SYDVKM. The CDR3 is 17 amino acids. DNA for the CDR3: TGTGCCAGCAGTCCAGGGGGGATCCCGAGCTCTGGAAACACCATATATTTT. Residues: CASSPGGIPSSGNTIYF.

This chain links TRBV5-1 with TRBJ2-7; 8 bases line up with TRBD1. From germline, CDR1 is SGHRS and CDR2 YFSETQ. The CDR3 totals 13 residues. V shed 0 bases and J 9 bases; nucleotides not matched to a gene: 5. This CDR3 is CASSLGDRTVQYF. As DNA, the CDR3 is TGCGCCAGCAGCTTGGGGGACAGGACGGTGCAGTACTTC.

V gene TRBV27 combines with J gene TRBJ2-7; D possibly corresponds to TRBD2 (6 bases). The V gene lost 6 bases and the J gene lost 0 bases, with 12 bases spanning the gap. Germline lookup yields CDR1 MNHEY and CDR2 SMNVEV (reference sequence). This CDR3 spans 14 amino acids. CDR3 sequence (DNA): TGTGCCAGCAGCATGCGGGGAAACTCCTACGAGCAGTACTTC. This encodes CASSMRGNSYEQYF.